These 28 T cell receptor beta chains were all obtained from the same sample, sequenced in a study of shared clonotypes between healthy human individuals. Generated by immunoSEQ multiplex PCR, the TCRdb table keeps only in-frame clones and is missing some. The sample lists 600,000 to 800,000 clones, 72% seen once, with over 1.5% in the top ten. Sequenced material: memory CD4+ T cells sorted from blood. The subset was: CD45RA-negative fraction. The receptors here all came from a woman aged 30 to 39 in good health.

This chain joins TRBV2 and TRBJ1-2; the match to TRBD1 covers 8 bases. Germline CDR1 reads SNHLY; CDR2 reads FYNNEI. The J segment lost 1 base and the V segment lost 7 bases, leaving 5 bases of the junction unmatched. CDR3 length: 14 residues. CDR3 loop: CASKDREGNYGYTF. The CDR3 coding sequence is TGTGCCAGCAAGGACAGGGAGGGTAACTATGGCTACACCTTC.

The V and J genes are TRBV25-1 and TRBJ2-7; TRBD2 matches 9 bases. J was trimmed by 3 bases and V by 0 bases; bases with no gene match: 3. Per germline, CDR1 MGHDK and CDR2 SYGVNS. This CDR3 spans 15 amino acids. Here the CDR3 reads CASSEYQREDYEQYF. CDR3 nucleotide sequence: TGTGCCAGCAGTGAATATCAGCGGGAGGACTACGAGCAGTACTTC.

The chain recombines TRBV27 with TRBJ2-7; 8 nucleotides align to TRBD2. With 7 bases clipped from V and 3 bases from J, the junction kept 5 bases outside the gene matches. CDR1 and CDR2 from the germline V gene are MNHEY and SMNVEV (reference sequence). CDR3 length equals 13 residues. In DNA form, the CDR3 reads TGTGCCAGCAAAATGGGGACTAGCTACGAGCAGTACTTC. Its translation is CASKMGTSYEQYF.

The chain employs TRBV9 and TRBJ1-1; no reliable D call. V was cut by 0 bases and J by 4 bases, with 7 bases left in between. In germline, CDR1 is SGDLS, CDR2 YYNGEE. This CDR3 has 13 amino acids. CDR3 protein: CASSVGIRTEAFF. CDR3 bases: TGTGCCAGCAGCGTAGGGATTCGCACTGAAGCTTTCTTT.

The chain combines TRBV5-1 with TRBJ2-3; the D is unclear. This CDR3 has 14 residues. Germline lookup yields CDR1 SGHRS and CDR2 YFSETQ. Between the trimmed V and J ends, which lost 0 bases and 2 bases, there was a span of 7 bases. The CDR3, as DNA: TGCGCCAGCAGCTTGGGCCCACCCACAGATACGCAGTATTTT. Amino acids: CASSLGPPTDTQYF.

The CDR3 loop reads CASSLTRVGNTGELFF. CDR3 nucleotide sequence: TGTGCCAGCAGCCTTACTCGAGTGGGGAACACCGGGGAGCTGTTTTTT. The rearrangement joins TRBV14 to TRBJ2-2, with D unresolved. From germline, CDR1 is SGHDN and CDR2 FVKESK. V lost 4 bases to trimming and J lost 1 base, with 13 bases between them. CDR3 length: 16 residues.

The chain recombines TRBV19 with TRBJ1-5, with a tentative D call TRBD1 (6 bases). The germline gives CDR1 LNHDA, CDR2 SQIVND (reference sequence). Trimming took 7 bases from V and 4 from J, leaving 14 bases between them. This CDR3 is 14 amino acids long. CDR3 amino acids: CASKIGQTNQPQHF. The CDR3 nucleotides read TGTGCCAGTAAAATAGGACAGACAAATCAGCCCCAGCATTTT.

This sequence joins TRBV6-1 and TRBJ2-2, with a weak D call TRBD1 (7 bases). V was pared by 2 bases and J by 4 bases, with 8 bases between. CDR1 and CDR2 (germline): MNHNS, SASEGT. The CDR3 spans 14 residues. The CDR3 DNA sequence: TGTGCCAGCAGTGAACAGGGGGGCACCGGGGAGCTGTTTTTT. This translates into CASSEQGGTGELFF.

This rearrangement joins TRBV19 to TRBJ1-5; D gene unclear. Trimming removed 5 bases from V and 7 bases from J, with 15 bases in between. The CDR3 loop spans 14 amino acids. CDR1 is LNHDA and CDR2 is SQIVND in the germline V gene (reference sequence). CDR3 loop: CASSGSGFQQPQHF. The CDR3 region has the DNA TGTGCCAGTAGTGGGTCCGGGTTTCAACAGCCCCAGCATTTT.

The chain recombines TRBV4-1 with TRBJ2-7; a weak D match, TRBD1 (5 bases). The CDR3 has 15 amino acids. Germline V lookup: CDR1 MGHRA, CDR2 YSYEKL. The V end lost 1 base, the J end lost 3 bases, and 13 bases lay between the germline ends. The CDR3 region has the DNA TGCGCCAGCAGCCAAGGGGGCCTGACGGACTACGAGCAGTACTTC. Encoded protein: CASSQGGLTDYEQYF.

The gene calls are TRBV6-5 and TRBJ2-7; the match to TRBD2 covers 10 bases. The CDR3 is 15 amino acids. In germline, CDR1 is MNHEY, CDR2 SVGAGI. With 5 bases clipped from V and 5 bases from J, the junction kept 9 bases outside the gene matches. The CDR3 DNA reads TGTGCCAGCAGTCTCATAGCGGGAGGAATCGACGAGCAGTACTTC. This translates into CASSLIAGGIDEQYF.

As to this clone: A single base separates this from a much larger clone, so it may be a read error. The rearrangement links TRBV7-2 to TRBJ2-7; D is unclear. The CDR3 totals 12 residues. V lost 2 bases and J 4 bases, leaving 6 bases between the germline ends. Germline V lookup: CDR1 SGHTA, CDR2 FQGNSA. CDR3 sequence: CASSLSGYEQYF. The CDR3 nucleotides are TGTGCCAGCAGCTTAAGTGGATACGAGCAGTACTTC.

This clone was counted at least ten times. Other DNA sequences within the sample encode an identical CDR3. DNA of the CDR3: TGTGCCAGCAGCTCGAGACTAGCAGACACCGGGGAGCTGTTTTTT. Encoded protein: CASSSRLADTGELFF. The rearrangement joins TRBV28 to TRBJ2-2; TRBD2 agrees at 7 bases. Trimming took 6 bases from V and 3 from J; bases not matched to a gene: 7. The CDR3 has 15 amino acids. Germline loops: CDR1 MDHEN, CDR2 SYDVKM.

This clone was observed once. The V call is TRBV30, the J call TRBJ2-1; tentatively, D is TRBD2 (5 bases). The V gene's germline CDR1 is GTSNPN and CDR2 SVGIG (reference sequence). The V and J ends lost 0 bases and 2 bases respectively, with 11 bases between them. The CDR3 has 15 amino acids. The CDR3 region has the DNA TGTGCCTGGAGTGTAGGTAGCGCCACCTACAATGAGCAGTTCTTC. As protein: CAWSVGSATYNEQFF.

This clone was counted between two and nine times. The V and J genes are TRBV19 and TRBJ1-4; D is uncertain. The germline gives CDR1 LNHDA, CDR2 SQIVND (reference sequence). This CDR3 spans 15 amino acids. V shed 6 bases and J shed 8 bases, with 19 bases lying between them. CDR3 nucleotides: TGTGCCAGTAGCCCGGGGAGCCCTTCCCAAGAAAAACTGTTTTTT. Amino acid sequence: CASSPGSPSQEKLFF.

The chain has TRBV5-1 and TRBJ1-1, with D perhaps TRBD1 (5 bases). From germline, CDR1 is SGHRS and CDR2 YFSETQ. Trimming left V 4 bases short and J 1 base short, with 11 bases between. The CDR3 spans 14 residues. The DNA of the CDR3 is TGCGCCAGCAGCAAGGGACCGCCGAACACTGAAGCTTTCTTT. The encoded protein is CASSKGPPNTEAFF.

This clone was found once. This chain uses TRBV12-1 with TRBJ1-5; the table's D call, TRBD1, has no DNA check behind it. TRBV12-1 is reported as a pseudogene. The length of the CDR3 is 17 residues. CDR3 amino acids: CASSFQFGRVVNQPQHF. For the CDR3, the DNA is TGTGCCAGCAGCTTTCAGTTCGGCAGGGTGGTGAATCAGCCCCAGCATTTT.

V gene TRBV29-1 combines with J gene TRBJ2-3, with 7 bases fitting TRBD1. Germline loops: CDR1 SQVTM, CDR2 ANQGSEA. This CDR3 region has 12 residues. Trimming removed 7 bases from V and 5 bases from J; junction bases left unmatched: 6. The CDR3 loop is CSAFTGVDTQYF. The CDR3 nucleotides read TGCAGCGCTTTCACAGGGGTAGATACGCAGTATTTT.

This chain uses TRBV28 with TRBJ2-3; D remains ambiguous. CDR3 length equals 14 residues. V lost 2 bases, J lost 1 base, and 7 bases lay in between. Germline V gene lookup returns CDR1 MDHEN and CDR2 SYDVKM. Here the CDR3 reads CASSLRQRTDTQYF. CDR3 DNA: TGTGCCAGCAGTTTAAGGCAGCGCACAGATACGCAGTATTTT.

The chain uses TRBV6-1 and TRBJ2-7, with D possibly being TRBD1 or TRBD2 (5 bases each). The CDR3 has 15 residues. Trimming took off 1 base at V and 7 bases at J, with 17 bases between the two ends. Germline lookup yields CDR1 MNHNS and CDR2 SASEGT. The CDR3 DNA follows: TGTGCCAGCAGTGAAGGGGGGTCCGGAGCGCGGGAGCAGTACTTC. It codes for CASSEGGSGAREQYF.

The table lists this clone with a few counts. The chain links TRBV29-1 to TRBJ2-1; 10 nucleotides agree with TRBD2. The CDR3 contains 16 residues. V lost 2 bases to trimming and J lost 5 bases; unmatched junction nucleotides: 9. Germline values: CDR1 SQVTM, CDR2 ANQGSEA. CDR3 loop: CSVEPGSGREDNEQFF. Here the CDR3 DNA reads TGCAGCGTTGAACCTGGAAGCGGGAGGGAGGACAATGAGCAGTTCTTC.

This clone showed up just a few times. The V and J genes are TRBV7-9 and TRBJ1-6, with 7 nucleotides matching TRBD1. The CDR3 is made up of 15 amino acids. V dropped 3 bases and J dropped 8; count of bases not matched to a gene: 7. The germline V gene has CDR1 SEHNR and CDR2 FQNEAQ (reference sequence). The CDR3 loop reads CASSFGTVNDSPLHF. CDR3 nucleotide sequence: TGTGCCAGCAGCTTCGGGACAGTGAATGATTCACCCCTCCACTTT.

About this clone itself: The same CDR3 is also encoded by other DNA sequences in this sample. The V call is TRBV28, the J call TRBJ1-5; D gene unclear. V lost 6 bases and J lost 4, with 7 bases in between. The length of the CDR3 is 12 residues. The germline V gene encodes CDR1 MDHEN and CDR2 SYDVKM. The CDR3 DNA is TGTGCCAGCAGGATCAGTAATCAGCCCCAGCATTTT. Translated: CASRISNQPQHF. Combining the CDR3 with reference TRBV28 and TRBJ1-5 gives the whole variable domain DVKVTQSSRYLVKRTGEKVFLECVQDMDHENMFWYRQDPGLGLRLIYFSYDVKMKEKGDIPEGYSVSREKKERFSLILESASTNQTSMYLCASRISNQPQHFGDGTRLSIL.

This clone occurred a few times. V is TRBV19 and J is TRBJ2-2; D is perhaps TRBD1 (5 bases). This CDR3 is 16 amino acids long. Trimming took 3 bases from V and 2 from J, leaving 13 bases between them. CDR1 is LNHDA, CDR2 SQIVND, per germline (reference sequence). The CDR3 DNA reads as TGTGCCAGTAGTATGCTCCTTGACAGCAACACCGGGGAGCTGTTTTTT. It translates to CASSMLLDSNTGELFF.

As regards this clone: The sample contains more than one DNA sequence encoding this CDR3. The J gene is TRBJ1-2, the V gene TRBV28; D unclear. From germline, CDR1 is MDHEN and CDR2 SYDVKM. The V and J ends lost 3 bases and 4 bases respectively, with 6 bases between them. The CDR3 is 12 residues long. The CDR3, as DNA: TGTGCCAGCAGTTTTAGCTCCTATGGCTACACCTTC. Protein: CASSFSSYGYTF.

The chain combines TRBV19 with TRBJ2-2; D may be TRBD1 (5 bases). Per the germline V gene, CDR1 is LNHDA and CDR2 is SQIVND (reference sequence). The CDR3 totals 13 residues. V was cut by 5 bases and J by 6 bases, with 10 bases left in between. The CDR3 DNA reads as TGTGCCAGTAGTGGGGCTCCCGCCGGGGAGCTGTTTTTT. This translates into CASSGAPAGELFF.

This clone came up a few times. This sample includes further DNA sequences coding for the same CDR3. J is TRBJ2-1 and V is TRBV29-1; 11 bases map to TRBD2. This CDR3 has 13 amino acids. Looked up from germline, CDR1 is SQVTM and CDR2 is ANQGSEA. After removal of 5 bases from V and 4 bases from J, the junction contained 1 base not matched to a gene. This CDR3 reads CSVRTSGYNEQFF. Here the CDR3 DNA reads TGCAGCGTTCGGACTAGCGGGTACAATGAGCAGTTCTTC.

V and J are TRBV7-4 and TRBJ2-2; TRBD2 matches at 8 bases. The CDR3 runs to 19 residues. Trimming took 1 base from V and 8 from J; bases not matched to a gene: 18. Germline lookup yields CDR1 SGHVT and CDR2 SQSDAQ. DNA of the CDR3: TGTGCCAGCAGCTTAGTGTTGAGGCGGGAGGCCCTCTCGTCGGGGGAGCTGTTTTTT. This codes for CASSLVLRREALSSGELFF.